These T cell receptor beta chains were read from a single sample in a study of technical replicates of blood from a handful of donors. Libraries were prepared by immunoSEQ multiplex PCR; TCRdb keeps only in-frame clonotypes and omits some of them. The sample records 30,000 to 40,000 clones, around 90% being singletons. Sequencing was performed on PBMCs. The receptors were gathered from a human donor in good health. Some clones in this sample may be carry-over from other donors' samples. CDR3s include the opening cysteine and the closing phenylalanine or tryptophan. The order of the fields is clone size, V gene, J gene, D gene, CDR3 protein, CDR3 DNA. The D gene is left open where the match is weak. Clone sizes are given selectively: once, few, many, or a class where the clone is expanded.

clone size: .; V gene: TRBV13; J gene: TRBJ2-5; D gene: TRBD2; CDR3 protein: CASSPSGQETQYF; CDR3 DNA: TGTGCCAGCAGCCCTAGCGGACAAGAGACCCAGTACTTC
clone size: .; V gene: TRBV29-1; J gene: TRBJ2-2; D gene: .; CDR3 protein: CSVRLDSNTGELFF; CDR3 DNA: TGCAGCGTTCGACTTGACTCGAACACCGGGGAGCTGTTTTTT
clone size: .; V gene: TRBV6-1; J gene: TRBJ2-3; D gene: .; CDR3 protein: CASRELPPGLTSPGDTQYF; CDR3 DNA: TGTGCCAGCAGGGAATTACCCCCGGGACTGACATCCCCGGGAGATACGCAGTATTTT
clone size: .; V gene: TRBV5-4; J gene: TRBJ2-5; D gene: .; CDR3 protein: CASSLAGETQYF; CDR3 DNA: TGTGCCAGCAGCTTGGCAGGAGAGACCCAGTACTTC
clone size: .; V gene: TRBV4-1; J gene: TRBJ2-5; D gene: TRBD1; CDR3 protein: CASSSRTGIETQYF; CDR3 DNA: TGCGCCAGCAGCTCGCGGACAGGGATTGAGACCCAGTACTTC
clone size: .; V gene: TRBV5-6; J gene: TRBJ1-5; D gene: .; CDR3 protein: CASSSSGIGQPQHF; CDR3 DNA: TGTGCCAGCAGCTCATCAGGGATAGGGCAGCCCCAGCATTTT
clone size: .; V gene: TRBV30; J gene: TRBJ2-3; D gene: .; CDR3 protein: CAWSVQRRGSGQRTDTQYF; CDR3 DNA: TGTGCCTGGAGTGTACAAAGGAGAGGTAGCGGACAACGCACAGATACGCAGTATTTT
clone size: once; V gene: TRBV5-1; J gene: TRBJ2-2; D gene: .; CDR3 protein: CASSFDSRNTGELFF; CDR3 DNA: TGCGCCAGCAGCTTCGACTCCAGGAACACCGGGGAGCTGTTTTTT
clone size: .; V gene: TRBV6-5; J gene: TRBJ1-6; D gene: .; CDR3 protein: CASSTPGQHNSPLHF; CDR3 DNA: TGTGCCAGCAGTACCCCGGGACAACATAATTCACCCCTCCACTTT
clone size: .; V gene: TRBV30; J gene: TRBJ2-4; D gene: TRBD2; CDR3 protein: CAWSRGGQNIQYF; CDR3 DNA: TGTGCCTGGAGCCGGGGAGGGCAAAACATTCAGTACTTC
clone size: .; V gene: TRBV29-1; J gene: TRBJ2-3; D gene: TRBD2; CDR3 protein: CSAAGGRGTDTQYF; CDR3 DNA: TGCAGCGCAGCGGGGGGGCGGGGCACAGATACGCAGTATTTT
clone size: .; V gene: TRBV6-6; J gene: TRBJ1-2; D gene: .; CDR3 protein: CASSYWTLNYGYTF; CDR3 DNA: TGTGCCAGCAGTTATTGGACACTTAACTATGGCTACACCTTC
clone size: .; V gene: TRBV27; J gene: TRBJ1-1; D gene: .; CDR3 protein: CASRANTARSVEAFF; CDR3 DNA: TGTGCCAGCAGGGCTAACACGGCTAGGAGCGTTGAAGCTTTCTTT
clone size: .; V gene: TRBV5-1; J gene: TRBJ2-3; D gene: TRBD2; CDR3 protein: CASSQLAGSVADTQYF; CDR3 DNA: TGCGCCAGCAGCCAATTAGCGGGGTCGGTGGCAGATACGCAGTATTTT
clone size: .; V gene: TRBV30; J gene: TRBJ1-2; D gene: .; CDR3 protein: CAWSVDLNYGYTF; CDR3 DNA: TGTGCCTGGAGTGTGGACTTAAACTATGGCTACACCTTC
clone size: .; V gene: TRBV6-4; J gene: TRBJ2-7; D gene: .; CDR3 protein: CASSLSEGYEQYF; CDR3 DNA: TGTGCCAGCAGCCTTTCGGAGGGGTACGAGCAGTACTTC
clone size: .; V gene: TRBV19; J gene: TRBJ1-2; D gene: TRBD1; CDR3 protein: CASSPQDRSYGYTF; CDR3 DNA: TGTGCCAGTAGCCCCCAGGACAGGAGCTATGGCTACACCTTC
clone size: .; V gene: TRBV10-3; J gene: TRBJ1-1; D gene: .; CDR3 protein: CAIREKGSNTEAFF; CDR3 DNA: TGTGCCATCAGGGAAAAGGGGTCGAACACTGAAGCTTTCTTT
clone size: .; V gene: TRBV4-3; J gene: TRBJ1-4; D gene: .; CDR3 protein: CASSQGPRLDNEKLFF; CDR3 DNA: TGCGCCAGCAGCCAAGGGCCGAGACTGGATAATGAAAAACTGTTTTTT
clone size: .; V gene: TRBV27; J gene: TRBJ1-6; D gene: .; CDR3 protein: CASSLRRPNYNSPLHF; CDR3 DNA: TGTGCCAGCAGTTTAAGGAGGCCAAACTATAATTCACCCCTCCACTTT
clone size: .; V gene: TRBV7-8; J gene: TRBJ2-1; D gene: TRBD1; CDR3 protein: CASRNRDRGLDEQFF; CDR3 DNA: TGTGCCAGCAGGAACCGGGACAGGGGTCTCGACGAGCAGTTCTTC
clone size: .; V gene: TRBV6-1; J gene: TRBJ1-5; D gene: .; CDR3 protein: CASSDRGNSNQPQHF; CDR3 DNA: TGTGCCAGCAGTGACAGGGGAAATAGCAATCAGCCCCAGCATTTT
clone size: .; V gene: TRBV30; J gene: TRBJ2-7; D gene: .; CDR3 protein: CAWSWRRSYEQYF; CDR3 DNA: TGTGCCTGGAGCTGGAGACGGTCCTACGAGCAGTACTTC
clone size: .; V gene: TRBV4-2; J gene: TRBJ1-4; D gene: .; CDR3 protein: CASSQDLGREGKLFF; CDR3 DNA: TGTGCCAGCAGCCAAGATTTGGGCAGGGAGGGAAAACTGTTTTTT
clone size: .; V gene: TRBV19; J gene: TRBJ1-4; D gene: .; CDR3 protein: CASSIVADTSEKLFF; CDR3 DNA: TGTGCCAGTAGTATAGTGGCCGACACCAGCGAAAAACTGTTTTTT
clone size: .; V gene: TRBV27; J gene: TRBJ1-2; D gene: TRBD1; CDR3 protein: CASGNRGLGYTF; CDR3 DNA: TGTGCCAGCGGCAACAGGGGGCTTGGCTACACCTTC
clone size: .; V gene: TRBV6-1; J gene: TRBJ1-5; D gene: TRBD1; CDR3 protein: CASTPGQTNQPQHF; CDR3 DNA: TGTGCCAGCACCCCGGGACAGACCAATCAGCCCCAGCATTTT
clone size: .; V gene: TRBV2; J gene: TRBJ2-1; D gene: TRBD2; CDR3 protein: CASTRTSGSGNEQFF; CDR3 DNA: TGTGCCAGCACCCGTACTAGCGGGAGTGGGAATGAGCAGTTCTTC
clone size: .; V gene: TRBV5-6; J gene: TRBJ2-2; D gene: TRBD2; CDR3 protein: CASSSKTAGVFGELFF; CDR3 DNA: TGTGCCAGCAGCAGCAAGACCGCGGGAGTATTCGGGGAGCTGTTTTTT
clone size: .; V gene: TRBV6-5; J gene: TRBJ2-3; D gene: TRBD2; CDR3 protein: CASTLSGGSTDTQYF; CDR3 DNA: TGTGCCAGCACCCTGAGCGGGGGGAGCACAGATACGCAGTATTTT
clone size: .; V gene: TRBV5-1; J gene: TRBJ2-2; D gene: .; CDR3 protein: CASSPGHRGNTGELFF; CDR3 DNA: TGCGCCAGCAGCCCGGGCCATCGGGGGAACACCGGGGAGCTGTTTTTT
clone size: .; V gene: TRBV4-1; J gene: TRBJ2-1; D gene: TRBD1; CDR3 protein: CASSPWTGRDNEQFF; CDR3 DNA: TGCGCCAGCAGCCCCTGGACAGGAAGGGACAATGAGCAGTTCTTC
clone size: .; V gene: TRBV5-6; J gene: TRBJ2-3; D gene: .; CDR3 protein: CASSSRFRTDTQYF; CDR3 DNA: TGTGCCAGCAGTTCCAGGTTTCGCACAGATACGCAGTATTTT
clone size: once; V gene: TRBV7-8; J gene: TRBJ1-5; D gene: TRBD1; CDR3 protein: CASSGTGNNQPQHF; CDR3 DNA: TGTGCCAGCAGCGGGACAGGGAACAATCAGCCCCAGCATTTT
clone size: .; V gene: TRBV2; J gene: TRBJ2-4; D gene: .; CDR3 protein: CASRQELGSKNIQYF; CDR3 DNA: TGTGCCAGCAGACAGGAGCTCGGATCCAAAAACATTCAGTACTTC
clone size: once; V gene: TRBV27; J gene: TRBJ1-1; D gene: TRBD1; CDR3 protein: CASSLPTGVAFF; CDR3 DNA: TGTGCCAGCAGTTTACCGACAGGGGTCGCTTTCTTT
clone size: .; V gene: TRBV11-2; J gene: TRBJ1-1; D gene: .; CDR3 protein: CATSLRGTEAFF; CDR3 DNA: TGTGCCACCTCCCTGAGGGGGACTGAAGCTTTCTTT
clone size: .; V gene: TRBV20-1; J gene: TRBJ1-2; D gene: .; CDR3 protein: CSANDFYGYTF; CDR3 DNA: TGCAGTGCTAACGACTTCTATGGCTACACCTTC
clone size: .; V gene: TRBV29-1; J gene: TRBJ1-1; D gene: .; CDR3 protein: CSGGAMNTEAFF; CDR3 DNA: TGCAGCGGCGGGGCCATGAACACTGAAGCTTTCTTT
clone size: .; V gene: TRBV5-4; J gene: TRBJ2-7; D gene: TRBD1; CDR3 protein: CASSPTGDRSYEQYF; CDR3 DNA: TGTGCCAGCAGCCCGACAGGGGACCGCTCCTACGAGCAGTACTTC
clone size: once; V gene: TRBV7-2; J gene: TRBJ2-3; D gene: .; CDR3 protein: CASSTGQYTQYF; CDR3 DNA: TGTGCCAGCAGCACGGGACAATATACGCAGTATTTT
clone size: .; V gene: TRBV10-3; J gene: TRBJ1-2; D gene: .; CDR3 protein: CAIGRDKGVYGYTF; CDR3 DNA: TGTGCCATCGGTAGGGACAAGGGCGTCTATGGCTACACCTTC
clone size: once; V gene: TRBV9; J gene: TRBJ1-2; D gene: TRBD1; CDR3 protein: CASSSGDRRLGYGYTF; CDR3 DNA: TGTGCCAGCAGCTCAGGGGACAGACGTTTAGGCTATGGCTACACCTTC
clone size: .; V gene: TRBV11-2; J gene: TRBJ2-2; D gene: TRBD2; CDR3 protein: CASSRSGGLHRELFF; CDR3 DNA: TGTGCCAGCAGCCGTAGCGGGGGGCTACACCGGGAGCTGTTTTTT
clone size: once; V gene: TRBV7-2; J gene: TRBJ1-1; D gene: .; CDR3 protein: CASSFTGNTEAFF; CDR3 DNA: TGTGCCAGCAGCTTTACGGGGAACACTGAAGCTTTCTTT
clone size: .; V gene: TRBV7-3; J gene: TRBJ2-1; D gene: TRBD1; CDR3 protein: CASSLTGTGVPDEQFF; CDR3 DNA: TGTGCCAGCAGCTTAACGGGGACAGGGGTTCCGGATGAGCAGTTCTTC
clone size: .; V gene: TRBV4-1; J gene: TRBJ2-3; D gene: TRBD2; CDR3 protein: CASSQAGRDYAGTDTQYF; CDR3 DNA: TGCGCCAGCAGCCAAGCGGGCCGGGACTACGCCGGCACAGATACGCAGTATTTT
clone size: .; V gene: TRBV5-6; J gene: TRBJ1-1; D gene: .; CDR3 protein: CASSLDRIKTEAFF; CDR3 DNA: TGTGCCAGCAGCTTGGACAGGATAAAAACTGAAGCTTTCTTT
clone size: .; V gene: TRBV5-1; J gene: TRBJ2-5; D gene: TRBD1; CDR3 protein: CASSSPGGETQYF; CDR3 DNA: TGCGCCAGCAGTTCGCCAGGGGGAGAGACCCAGTACTTC
clone size: .; V gene: TRBV4-3; J gene: TRBJ2-7; D gene: TRBD1; CDR3 protein: CASSRLGTGDEQYF; CDR3 DNA: TGCGCCAGCAGCCGCCTCGGGACAGGGGACGAGCAGTACTTC
clone size: .; V gene: TRBV9; J gene: TRBJ2-1; D gene: TRBD2; CDR3 protein: CASSVGAGGPYNEQFF; CDR3 DNA: TGTGCCAGCAGCGTAGGGGCGGGGGGACCCTACAATGAGCAGTTCTTC
clone size: .; V gene: TRBV29-1; J gene: TRBJ1-2; D gene: .; CDR3 protein: CSVEVAGKGYTF; CDR3 DNA: TGCAGCGTTGAAGTGGCAGGGAAGGGCTACACCTTC
clone size: .; V gene: TRBV7-7; J gene: TRBJ2-2; D gene: TRBD1; CDR3 protein: CASSFGTVAGELFF; CDR3 DNA: TGTGCCAGCAGCTTTGGGACAGTTGCCGGGGAGCTGTTTTTT
clone size: .; V gene: TRBV9; J gene: TRBJ2-7; D gene: .; CDR3 protein: CASSVEVSERYEQYF; CDR3 DNA: TGTGCCAGCAGCGTAGAGGTTAGCGAAAGGTACGAGCAGTACTTC